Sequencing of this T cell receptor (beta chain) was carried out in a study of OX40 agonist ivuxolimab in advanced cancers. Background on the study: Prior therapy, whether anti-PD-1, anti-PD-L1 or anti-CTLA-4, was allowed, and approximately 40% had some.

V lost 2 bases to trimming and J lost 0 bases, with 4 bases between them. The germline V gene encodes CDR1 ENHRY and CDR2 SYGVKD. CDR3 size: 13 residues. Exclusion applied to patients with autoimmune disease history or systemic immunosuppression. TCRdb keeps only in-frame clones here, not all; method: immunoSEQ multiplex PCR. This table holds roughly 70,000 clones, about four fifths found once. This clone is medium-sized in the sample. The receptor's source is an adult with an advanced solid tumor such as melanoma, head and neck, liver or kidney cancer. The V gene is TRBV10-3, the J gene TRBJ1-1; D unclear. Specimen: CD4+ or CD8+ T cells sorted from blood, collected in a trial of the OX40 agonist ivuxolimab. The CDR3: CAISERVNTEAFF. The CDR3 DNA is TGTGCCATCAGTGAGAGGGTGAACACTGAAGCTTTCTTT.